This is a list of T cell receptor beta chains from one sample in a study of blood T cell repertoires in COVID-19. Some clones are missing from TCRdb's copy, which holds only in-frame ones; the method was immunoSEQ multiplex PCR. The data contain about 220,000 clones, roughly 85% of them singletons. Sequenced sample: peripheral blood. The receptor set was obtained from a woman aged 80 or over with acute or convalescent COVID-19. The conserved cysteine and the conserved F or W are not part of the CDR3 here. A D gene is named only where the DNA matches it firmly. Where a row states a size, it is once, few, many or the class of an expanded clone; other rows omit it.

>-|-|TRBJ2-1|TRBV11-1
ASSLGPGSVTEQF
>TRBD1|-|TRBJ1-2|TRBV4-1
ASSQAGQGAGGIYGYT
>-|-|TRBJ1-2|TRBV7-2
ASSPGKGYT
>-|-|TRBJ2-5|TRBV5-8
ASSPDQETQY
>TRBD1|-|TRBJ1-5|TRBV6-2/TRBV6-3
ASSYPTGFNQPQH
>-|-|TRBJ1-6|TRBV13
ASSSGPGRVGSPLH
>-|-|TRBJ1-1|TRBV28
ASSLAGTQVSTEAF
>-|-|TRBJ1-4|TRBV2
ASSYTAGNEKLF
>TRBD1|few|TRBJ2-5|TRBV6-5
ASSPGTGPGETQY
>-|-|TRBJ1-4|TRBV5-4
ASSFAGKDEKLF
>-|-|TRBJ2-2|TRBV9
ASSVTGRNTGELF
>TRBD1|few|TRBJ1-1|TRBV19
ASSRQGLPTEAF
>TRBD1|-|TRBJ2-3|TRBV6-5
ASHGTGGKDTQY
>-|-|TRBJ1-3|TRBV18
ASSLSGILRSGNTIY
>-|-|TRBJ1-6|TRBV28
ASSLHADSPLH
>-|-|TRBJ1-5|TRBV6-2/TRBV6-3
ASSYVGGQPQH
>-|-|TRBJ1-1|TRBV7-2
ASSLPRVMNTEAF
>-|-|TRBJ1-2|TRBV15
ATSSTELFGYT
>-|-|TRBJ1-1|TRBV6-5
ASTQSWSGNTEAF
>-|-|TRBJ1-2|TRBV4-1
ASSQYQGFYGYT
>-|-|TRBJ1-3|TRBV29-1
SGGNSGNTIY
>-|-|TRBJ1-2|TRBV28
ASKEGSTVFINYGYT
>-|few|TRBJ1-2|TRBV20-1
SAKFLDGYT
>TRBD1|-|TRBJ2-3|TRBV4-2
ASSLDVNGQEPTDTQY
>-|few|TRBJ1-2|TRBV30
ACLPQGAGYT
>TRBD1|-|TRBJ2-2|TRBV12-5
ASGLPMGQGNTGELF
>-|-|TRBJ1-2|TRBV11-2
ASSFRDGYT
>-|once|TRBJ2-7|TRBV19
ASSFLGSSYEQY
>TRBD2|-|TRBJ2-7|TRBV7-8
ASSFGGGPYEQY
>-|-|TRBJ2-1|TRBV6-1
ASSEIRGSYNEQF
>TRBD1|-|TRBJ1-2|TRBV27
ASSLSGTDFNYGYT
>-|-|TRBJ1-3|TRBV28
ASSSGQSYTIY
>TRBD2|few|TRBJ2-2|TRBV4-1
ASSQVMAGATGELF
>TRBD1|-|TRBJ2-1|TRBV2
ASSPGTAYNEQF
>-|few|TRBJ2-6|TRBV6-6
ASSRYLGTGSSSGANVLT
>-|-|TRBJ1-3|TRBV7-2
ASSLDGVSGNTIY
>-|-|TRBJ1-2|TRBV7-2
ASSLGQNYGYT
>TRBD2|-|TRBJ2-5|TRBV2
ASIFGIAGGEETQY
>TRBD1|-|TRBJ2-7|TRBV19
ASSTLGGTGAYEQY
>-|-|TRBJ1-1|TRBV10-3
AISEIMNTEAF
>TRBD1|-|TRBJ2-7|TRBV6-5
ASSYRDRAYEQY
>TRBD1|-|TRBJ1-4|TRBV2
ASSTKGASGEKLF
>TRBD2|few|TRBJ2-1|TRBV9
ASSVGVAGDEQF
>TRBD1|once|TRBJ1-3|TRBV13
ASSGRTGVGNTIY
>-|-|TRBJ2-2|TRBV19
ASSTPSEGGSFTGELF
>TRBD1|-|TRBJ1-6|TRBV3-1/TRBV3-2
ASSQGTALYSPLH
>TRBD1|-|TRBJ1-1|TRBV7-3
ASSPGGTEAF
>TRBD2|-|TRBJ2-5|TRBV18
ASSRTSGETQY
>-|-|TRBJ1-2|TRBV3-1/TRBV3-2
ASSQGGLYLIGYGYT
>-|-|TRBJ2-3|TRBV7-2
ASSLVSGARLTDTQY
>-|-|TRBJ1-2|TRBV6-5
ASTTIVGGGFGYT
>-|-|TRBJ1-5|TRBV7-2
ASSFGRGYSNQPQH
>TRBD1|-|TRBJ1-1|TRBV28
ASTPGQSNTEAF
>-|-|TRBJ2-4|TRBV18
ASSPQGNIQY